This passage covers 16 T cell receptor beta chains from one sample sequenced in a study of beta chain features in type 1 diabetes. Overall study findings and caveats: In all four CD4+ subsets, TCRB CDR3 length was significantly, moderately reduced in type 1 diabetes.

The sequenced template was cDNA made from the entire isolated RNA. The table came from immunoSEQ multiplex PCR; TCRdb's copy has only in-frame clones and leaves some out. In the table there are 200,000 to 250,000 clones, approximately 15% of which are singletons. These receptors' antigens are unknown. Material for sequencing was naive CD4+ T cells from blood. Receptors were obtained from a young man with type 1 diabetes.

The chain is built from TRBV6-1 and TRBJ1-2, with D perhaps TRBD1 (6 bases). V was clipped by 4 bases and J by 5 bases, with 14 bases between them. This CDR3 spans 14 amino acids. The germline V gene encodes CDR1 MNHNS and CDR2 SASEGT. CDR3 coding DNA: TGTGCCAGCAGTGCGGCGGGGGGCGCTTATGGCTACACCTTC. It is translated as CASSAAGGAYGYTF.

This clone was seen more than once but under ten times. The chain carries TRBV29-1 and TRBJ2-1; 7 nucleotides align to TRBD1. The CDR3 runs 16 residues. V dropped 2 bases and J dropped 3; count of bases not matched to a gene: 10. Germline assignment: CDR1 SQVTM and CDR2 ANQGSEA. Here the CDR3 reads CSVESTGRGNYNEQFF. The CDR3 DNA follows: TGCAGCGTTGAATCCACCGGCAGGGGGAACTACAATGAGCAGTTCTTC.

The chain joins TRBV11-2 to TRBJ2-1; possibly TRBD2 for D (6 bases). The CDR3 has 16 residues. Looked up from germline, CDR1 is SGHAT and CDR2 is FQNNGV. Deletions cut 1 base from V and 0 bases from J, with 10 bases between. CDR3 sequence reads: CASSLVGGISYNEQFF. CDR3 DNA: TGTGCCAGCAGCTTAGTTGGGGGGATCTCCTACAATGAGCAGTTCTTC.

The V and J genes are TRBV6-6 and TRBJ2-3; the D gene is possibly TRBD1 (6 bases). This CDR3 is 14 amino acids long. CDR1 and CDR2 from the germline V gene are MNHNY and SVGAGI (reference sequence). V was shortened by 4 bases and J by 2 bases, with 10 bases between the two germline ends. DNA for the CDR3: TGTGCCAGCAGTTTAGGACAGAACACAGATACGCAGTATTTT. This gives the protein CASSLGQNTDTQYF.

This clone has only a few counts. The chain carries TRBV2 and TRBJ1-5, with D unresolved. The germline CDR1 and CDR2 sequences are SNHLY and FYNNEI. The CDR3 runs 14 residues. V was shortened by 3 bases and J by 6 bases, with 12 bases between the two germline ends. CDR3 coding DNA: TGTGCCAGCAGTGATTTCGGGGTTGGTCAGCCCCAGCATTTT. Translation: CASSDFGVGQPQHF. The full variable domain, with the rest looked up from reference TRBV2 and TRBJ1-5, is EPEVTQTPSHQVTQMGQEVILRCVPISNHLYFYWYRQILGQKVEFLVSFYNNEISEKSEIFDDQFSVERPDGSNFTLKIRSTKLEDSAMYFCASSDFGVGQPQHFGDGTRLSIL.

The gene calls are TRBV5-6 and TRBJ1-2; the D gene is possibly TRBD1 (6 bases). Deletions cut 3 bases from V and 7 bases from J, with 7 bases between. This CDR3 is built from 11 residues. Germline values: CDR1 SGHDT, CDR2 YYEEEE. Written as DNA, the CDR3 is TGTGCCAGCAGCTCAGGGGCTGGCTACACCTTC. As protein: CASSSGAGYTF.

The J gene is TRBJ2-7, the V gene TRBV5-1, with TRBD1 identical over 7 bases. Germline CDR1 is SGHRS and CDR2 is YFSETQ. Trimming removed 4 bases from V and 5 bases from J; junction bases left unmatched: 12. The CDR3 spans 15 residues. The CDR3 DNA follows: TGCGCCAGCAGCGGCACATCGCGAGGGGGCCACGAGCAGTACTTC. Residues: CASSGTSRGGHEQYF.

This clone has just a few counts. The rearrangement links TRBV5-1 to TRBJ2-3; 10 bases are shared with TRBD2. V trimming: 2 bases; J trimming: 5 bases; junction bases outside the gene matches: 11. This CDR3 contains 17 residues. The germline V gene has CDR1 SGHRS and CDR2 YFSETQ. The CDR3: CASSFSRLAGAGDTQYF. CDR3 sequence (DNA): TGCGCCAGCAGCTTCTCCCGTCTAGCGGGAGCGGGAGATACGCAGTATTTT.

The chain employs TRBV7-2 and TRBJ1-5; D uncertain. The V gene lost 5 bases and the J gene lost 4 bases, with 6 bases spanning the gap. This CDR3 spans 12 amino acids. Germline CDR1 reads SGHTA; CDR2 reads FQGNSA. The CDR3 DNA reads as TGTGCCAGCAGCACTCAAAATCAGCCCCAGCATTTT. Encoded protein: CASSTQNQPQHF.

A few counts support this clone. This chain links TRBV4-1 with TRBJ1-4; D unclear. The V end was cut by 0 bases, the J end by 3 bases, with 8 bases between. Germline V lookup: CDR1 MGHRA, CDR2 YSYEKL. The CDR3 contains 15 residues. The CDR3 region is CASSQDGLPNEKLFF. As DNA, the CDR3 is TGCGCCAGCAGCCAAGATGGGCTACCTAATGAAAAACTGTTTTTT.

This clone has more than one count but fewer than ten. The CDR3 loop reads CAWKRDRAIVNTEAFF. CDR3 nucleotides: TGTGCCTGGAAACGGGACAGGGCGATAGTGAACACTGAAGCTTTCTTT. The chain recombines TRBV30 with TRBJ1-1; 9 bases align to TRBD1. The CDR3 has 16 amino acids. CDR1 GTSNPN and CDR2 SVGIG come from the germline V gene (reference sequence). The V and J ends lost 4 bases and 0 bases, in that order; junction bases with no gene match: 9.

This clone was counted only a few times. The chain employs TRBV11-2 and TRBJ1-1; D gene ambiguous. The CDR3 runs 14 residues. CDR1 is SGHAT and CDR2 is FQNNGV in the germline V gene. V lost 4 bases to trimming and J lost 1 base, with 10 bases between them. CDR3 loop: CASSSSSPNTEAFF. The CDR3 DNA follows: TGTGCCAGCAGCTCTAGTTCTCCGAACACTGAAGCTTTCTTT.

This chain connects TRBV5-1 to TRBJ1-4; D not resolved. Trimming pared 4 bases from V and 7 bases from J, leaving 11 bases between. Germline CDR1 reads SGHRS; CDR2 reads YFSETQ. The length of the CDR3 is 13 residues. The CDR3 here is CASSLPEGEKLFF. CDR3 in DNA: TGCGCCAGCAGCCTCCCGGAGGGTGAAAAACTGTTTTTT.

This clone was seen a few times. This chain links TRBV29-1 with TRBJ1-3; D is unresolved. This CDR3 is 13 amino acids long. Germline V gives CDR1 SQVTM, CDR2 ANQGSEA. V lost 3 bases and J 3 bases, leaving 9 bases between the germline ends. CDR3: CSVDGQDGNTIYF. CDR3 coding DNA: TGCAGCGTTGACGGTCAGGATGGAAACACCATATATTTT.

In this sample, this clone turned up a few times. V is TRBV5-1 and J is TRBJ2-3; no definite D call. Between the trimmed V and J ends, which lost 5 bases and 1 base, there was a span of 8 bases. This CDR3 region has 13 residues. CDR1 and CDR2 (germline): SGHRS, YFSETQ. The CDR3 reads CASRGTGTDTQYF. DNA for the CDR3: TGCGCCAGCAGGGGCACGGGCACAGATACGCAGTATTTT.

The V and J genes are TRBV2 and TRBJ2-3; no definite D call. The V gene's germline CDR1 is SNHLY and CDR2 FYNNEI. CDR3 length: 12 residues. The CDR3 region has the DNA TGTGGACTGGAACGGGGCACAGATACGCAGTATTTT. Translation: CGLERGTDTQYF.